These 30 T cell receptor beta chains were sequenced from one sample in a study of T cell changes during pregnancy in multiple sclerosis. Only in-frame clones appear in the TCRdb table, and some are missing; sequencing was by immunoSEQ multiplex PCR. The sample yields roughly 41,000 clones, about 95% seen once. Sequenced here: peripheral blood, sampled in the third trimester of pregnancy. Source of these receptors: a female donor with multiple sclerosis, enrolled in a pregnancy study.

The CDR3 reads CASSFGQRDEKLFF. DNA for the CDR3: TGTGCCAGCAGCTTTGGACAGAGGGATGAAAAACTGTTTTTT. The rearrangement links TRBV7-8 to TRBJ1-4; weak D call: TRBD1 (6 bases). Trimming stripped 3 bases from V and 6 bases from J, with 11 bases between. The CDR3 is 14 residues long. CDR1 and CDR2 (germline): SGHVS, FQNEAQ.

The chain is built from TRBV5-1 and TRBJ2-6; D is ambiguous. Trimming took 2 bases from V and 4 from J, leaving 4 bases between them. Looked up from germline, CDR1 is SGHRS and CDR2 is YFSETQ. This CDR3 spans 13 amino acids. CDR3 sequence reads: CASSFSGANVLTF. In DNA, the CDR3 is TGCGCCAGCAGCTTTAGCGGGGCCAACGTCCTGACTTTC.

This chain links TRBV11-2 with TRBJ1-2, with D tentatively TRBD1 (5 bases). Deletions cut 2 bases from V and 1 base from J, with 14 bases between. CDR3 length: 16 amino acids. Germline CDR1 reads SGHAT; CDR2 reads FQNNGV. The CDR3 region has the DNA TGTGCCAGCAGCTTAAGAGTGGGGCTCAATAACTATGGCTACACCTTC. It translates to CASSLRVGLNNYGYTF.

The chain recombines TRBV19 with TRBJ2-5, with 7 nucleotides matching TRBD1. The ends lost 3 bases at V and 2 bases at J; junction bases unmatched: 3. The CDR3 loop spans 14 amino acids. Germline CDR1 LNHDA, CDR2 SQIVND (reference sequence). CDR3 sequence reads: CASSILDRQETQYF. The CDR3 DNA reads as TGTGCCAGTAGTATTTTGGACAGGCAAGAGACCCAGTACTTC.

This clone was seen more than once but under ten times. This chain connects TRBV6-1 to TRBJ2-3, with 8 nucleotides matching TRBD2. V lost 10 bases and J lost 2; bases outside the gene matches: 8. This CDR3 has 14 residues. CDR1 and CDR2 from the germline V gene are MNHNS and SASEGT. The CDR3 bases are TGTGCCACCACACTAGCGGAGACCACAGATACGCAGTATTTT. Its protein product is CATTLAETTDTQYF.

The chain carries TRBV7-3 and TRBJ2-7; 7 positions agree with TRBD2. CDR3 length: 14 residues. Germline values: CDR1 SGHTA, CDR2 FQGTGA. Trimming took 8 bases from V and 0 from J; bases not matched to a gene: 7. CDR3 in DNA: TGTGCCAGCGCTACAAGCGGGAACTCCTACGAGCAGTACTTC. Its translation is CASATSGNSYEQYF. The full variable domain, rest sourced from reference TRBV7-3 and TRBJ2-7, is GAGVSQTPSNKVTEKGKYVELRCDPISGHTALYWYRQSLGQGPEFLIYFQGTGAADDSGLPNDRFFAVRPEGSVSTLKIQRTERGDSAVYLCASATSGNSYEQYFGPGTRLTVT.

This rearrangement joins TRBV6-5 to TRBJ1-4; D call uncertain. Germline-derived CDR1 and CDR2 are MNHEY and SVGAGI. The CDR3 contains 15 residues. V dropped 0 bases and J dropped 5 bases, with 10 bases sitting between them. The CDR3 spells CASSYSRVSNEKLFF. The DNA for the CDR3 is TGTGCCAGCAGTTACTCGAGAGTATCCAATGAAAAACTGTTTTTT.

The chain couples TRBV7-9 to TRBJ1-2, with 8 positions matching TRBD1. CDR1 is SEHNR and CDR2 is FQNEAQ in the germline V gene (reference sequence). The CDR3 is made up of 12 amino acids. The trim removed 6 bases at V and 7 bases at J, leaving 4 bases unmatched. The CDR3 loop reads CASRNGQGGYTF. In nucleotides, the CDR3 is TGTGCCAGCAGAAATGGACAGGGTGGCTACACCTTC.

The chain combines TRBV27 with TRBJ2-5, with 11 positions matching TRBD2. The CDR3 totals 14 residues. The junction had 4 bases not matched to a gene; V was cut back by 4 bases and J by 6 bases. Germline lookup yields CDR1 MNHEY and CDR2 SMNVEV (reference sequence). This CDR3 reads CASSSLAGGQTQYF. The CDR3 bases are TGTGCCAGCAGTTCGCTAGCGGGAGGACAGACCCAGTACTTC.

The V gene is TRBV5-6, the J gene TRBJ1-5, with 9 nucleotides matching TRBD1. This CDR3 is 14 amino acids long. The junction had 4 bases not matched to a gene; V was cut back by 2 bases and J by 7 bases. Germline V gene sequence: CDR1 SGHDT, CDR2 YYEEEE. The CDR3 region is CASSLQGAGQPQHF. The CDR3, as DNA: TGTGCCAGCAGCTTACAGGGGGCAGGCCAGCCCCAGCATTTT.

This chain uses TRBV4-1 with TRBJ2-7; D is perhaps TRBD2 (5 bases). Germline loops: CDR1 MGHRA, CDR2 YSYEKL. The CDR3 has 14 residues. V was pared by 0 bases and J by 3 bases, with 9 bases between. DNA for the CDR3: TGCGCCAGCAGCCAAGAGAACGGGGTCTACGAGCAGTACTTC. Its protein product is CASSQENGVYEQYF.

The table lists this clone with a count of one. The chain links TRBV18 to TRBJ2-1; the match to TRBD2 covers 9 bases. V trimming: 0 bases; J trimming: 10 bases; junction bases outside the gene matches: 19. Looked up from germline, CDR1 is KGHSH and CDR2 is LQKENI. The CDR3 totals 19 residues. CDR3 amino acids: CASSPPGLAGRQWGREQFF. The CDR3 DNA reads TGTGCCAGCTCACCACCGGGGCTAGCGGGGCGTCAGTGGGGGCGAGAGCAGTTCTTC.

The CDR3 bases are TGCGCCAGCAGCTTCTTCTTTGCAGGGCACTACGAGCAGTACTTC. The encoded protein is CASSFFFAGHYEQYF. J is TRBJ2-7 and V is TRBV5-1, with D tentatively TRBD1 (5 bases). V lost 2 bases to trimming and J lost 3 bases, with 15 bases between them. CDR1 is SGHRS and CDR2 is YFSETQ in the germline V gene. This CDR3 contains 15 residues.

The chain links TRBV2 to TRBJ2-1; 15 nucleotides match TRBD2. V was pared by 7 bases and J by 10 bases, with 5 bases of the junction left unmatched. In germline, CDR1 is SNHLY, CDR2 FYNNEI. This CDR3 has 14 residues. CDR3 region: CASKGLAGGYEQFF. In DNA form, the CDR3 reads TGTGCCAGCAAGGGACTAGCGGGGGGATACGAGCAGTTCTTC.

V gene TRBV28 combines with J gene TRBJ2-5; possible D gene TRBD1, 6 bases. The V gene's germline CDR1 is MDHEN and CDR2 SYDVKM. The CDR3 covers 17 residues. Trimming cost V 5 bases and J 5 bases, with 24 bases left between them. The DNA of the CDR3 is TGTGCCAGCAGTCCACCCTGGGGGCAGGGGCCTGGGGAGACCCAGTACTTC. The encoded protein is CASSPPWGQGPGETQYF.

This rearrangement joins TRBV7-3 to TRBJ2-2, with D uncertain. The CDR3 totals 12 residues. Germline CDR1 and CDR2: SGHTA and FQGTGA. V was clipped by 4 bases and J by 5 bases, with 5 bases between them. In nucleotides, the CDR3 is TGTGCCAGCAGCTCCCTAACCGGGGAGCTGTTTTTT. This codes for CASSSLTGELFF.

The chain carries TRBV15 and TRBJ1-2; tentatively, D is TRBD1 (5 bases). The V and J ends lost 6 bases and 1 base respectively, with 12 bases between them. The length of the CDR3 is 14 residues. Germline V gives CDR1 LNHNV, CDR2 YYDKDF (reference sequence). The DNA of the CDR3 is TGTGCCACCAGTCTGACAGTGGATAACTATGGCTACACCTTC. This codes for CATSLTVDNYGYTF.

The gene calls are TRBV9 and TRBJ1-2; D gene uncertain. The CDR3 spans 13 residues. The germline CDR1 and CDR2 sequences are SGDLS and YYNGEE. V dropped 0 bases and J dropped 7 bases, with 10 bases sitting between them. The CDR3 spells CASSVGEKSGYTF. The DNA for the CDR3 is TGTGCCAGCAGCGTAGGAGAGAAAAGTGGCTACACCTTC.

The chain has TRBV27 and TRBJ1-2, with D uncertain. This CDR3 is built from 13 residues. Trimming took off 8 bases at V and 2 bases at J, with 12 bases between the two ends. CDR1 is MNHEY, CDR2 SMNVEV, per germline (reference sequence). The CDR3 spells CASSPEGNYGYTF. As DNA, the CDR3 is TGTGCCAGCTCTCCCGAGGGAAACTATGGCTACACCTTC.

Here the CDR3 DNA reads TGTGCCAGCAGCTTGGCCGGGGGGGAGACCCAGTACTTC. This translates into CASSLAGGETQYF. The gene calls are TRBV5-8 and TRBJ2-5; 7 nucleotides match TRBD2. Trimming at V came to 0 bases and at J to 5 bases, leaving 1 base not matched to a gene. This CDR3 contains 13 residues. Looked up from germline, CDR1 is SGHTS and CDR2 is YDEGEE. The variable domain in full, with the rest retrieved from reference TRBV5-8 and TRBJ2-5, is EAGVTQSPTHLIKTRGQQATLRCSPISGHTSVYWYQQALGLGLQFLLWYDEGEERNRGNFPPRFSGRQFPNYSSELNVNALELEDSALYLCASSLAGGETQYFGPGTRLLVL.

This sequence joins TRBV4-1 and TRBJ2-2, with a tentative D call TRBD2 (5 bases). V lost 3 bases and J lost 3, with 17 bases in between. Germline CDR1 is MGHRA and CDR2 is YSYEKL. The CDR3 is made up of 17 amino acids. The CDR3, as DNA: TGCGCCAGCAGCCACCCGTCGAGGGATCGGGACACCGGGGAGCTGTTTTTT. Translating it yields CASSHPSRDRDTGELFF.

V is TRBV7-9 and J is TRBJ2-5; D ambiguous. Germline CDR1 SEHNR, CDR2 FQNEAQ (reference sequence). This CDR3 contains 11 residues. With 4 bases removed from V and 5 bases from J, the gap between germline ends came to 5 bases. CDR3 region: CASSYYETQYF. The DNA of the CDR3 is TGTGCCAGCAGCTACTATGAGACCCAGTACTTC.

The chain has TRBV27 and TRBJ2-7; 8 bases are a match to TRBD1. Germline V CDR1 and CDR2: MNHEY, SMNVEV (reference sequence). The CDR3 is 14 amino acids. V trimming: 3 bases; J trimming: 4 bases; junction bases outside the gene matches: 5. The CDR3 sequence: CASSFGQGRYEQYF. CDR3 coding DNA: TGTGCCAGCAGTTTTGGACAGGGAAGGTACGAGCAGTACTTC.

The chain links TRBV6-4 to TRBJ2-2, with 12 nucleotides matching TRBD2. Germline CDR1 MRHNA, CDR2 SNTAGT. CDR3 length equals 15 residues. V gave up 8 bases and J gave up 5 bases; unmatched junction bases: 6. Here the CDR3 DNA reads TGTGCCAGCGCAAGACTAGCGGGGGAAACCGGGGAGCTGTTTTTT. This sequence encodes CASARLAGETGELFF.

The V gene is TRBV10-3, the J gene TRBJ1-2; D is possibly TRBD1 (5 bases). Germline assignment: CDR1 ENHRY and CDR2 SYGVKD. Trimming left V 8 bases short and J 12 bases short, with 25 bases between. CDR3 length: 14 amino acids. As DNA, the CDR3 is TGTGCCATCCGACCCTTCGGACAAAGAGTGGACCACACCTTC. Its protein product is CAIRPFGQRVDHTF.

V and J are TRBV9 and TRBJ2-2; D unclear. Germline-derived CDR1 and CDR2 are SGDLS and YYNGEE. The CDR3 length is 15 residues. Between the trimmed V and J ends, which lost 4 bases and 0 bases, there was a span of 10 bases. The CDR3 DNA is TGTGCCAGCAGCCCCCCAGGATCGAACACCGGGGAGCTGTTTTTT. Translated: CASSPPGSNTGELFF.

This chain joins TRBV11-2 and TRBJ2-5; 9 positions match TRBD2. With V trimmed by 5 bases and J by 2 bases, 12 bases remained unmatched. In germline, CDR1 is SGHAT, CDR2 FQNNGV. The CDR3 covers 17 residues. The CDR3, as DNA: TGTGCCAGCAGCGACACAATGCGGGGGGGCTTACAAGAGACCCAGTACTTC. It yields the protein CASSDTMRGGLQETQYF.

The rearrangement uses TRBV27 and TRBJ1-4; D not resolved. The CDR3 length is 14 residues. Trimming left V 8 bases short and J 0 bases short, with 10 bases between. The germline V gene encodes CDR1 MNHEY and CDR2 SMNVEV (reference sequence). CDR3 residues: CASLVRATNEKLFF. The CDR3, as DNA: TGTGCCAGCCTAGTGAGGGCAACTAATGAAAAACTGTTTTTT. Drawing the rest from reference TRBV27 and TRBJ1-4, the complete variable domain is EAQVTQNPRYLITVTGKKLTVTCSQNMNHEYMSWYRQDPGLGLRQIYYSMNVEVTDKGDVPEGYKVSRKEKRNFPLILESPSPNQTSLYFCASLVRATNEKLFFGSGTQLSVL.

V is TRBV30 and J is TRBJ1-1; D possibly corresponds to TRBD1 (6 bases). Between the trimmed V and J ends, which lost 3 bases and 4 bases, there was a span of 15 bases. Germline V gene data show CDR1 as GTSNPN and CDR2 as SVGIG (reference sequence). This CDR3 has 14 residues. The CDR3 region has the DNA TGTGCCTGGAGATCACGGGTCAGGGGCACTGAAGCTTTCTTT. Its translation: CAWRSRVRGTEAFF.

The genes are TRBV5-1 and TRBJ1-1; D remains unclear. This CDR3 has 13 amino acids. Germline CDR1 and CDR2: SGHRS and YFSETQ. The V gene lost 0 bases and the J gene lost 6 bases, with 9 bases spanning the gap. The CDR3: CASSLGGPAEAFF. The CDR3 DNA sequence: TGCGCCAGCAGCTTGGGAGGTCCGGCTGAAGCTTTCTTT.